The text below deals with one T cell receptor (beta chain). What it recognizes is unknown. These data come from a study of Ad26.COV2.S vaccination and SARS-CoV-2 variants. Trimming pared 3 bases from V and 5 bases from J, leaving 8 bases between. The CDR3 runs to 13 residues. The germline V gene encodes CDR1 LNHNV and CDR2 YYDKDF (reference sequence). Some clones are missing from TCRdb's copy, which holds only in-frame ones; the method was immunoSEQ multiplex PCR. The table has about 390,000 clones, approximately 90% seen once; the top ten hold approximately 3.7%. Stated treatment: approximately 18 received Ad26.COV2.S at low or high dose, single or two shots; about 5 received placebo; per-sample allocation not given. Sampling happened 63 days after the first vaccine or placebo injection. Study outcomes and limitations: Possibly, TCR breadth and depth analyses underestimated total T cell responses.

The rearrangement uses TRBV15 and TRBJ1-5; D not certain. The sample was peripheral blood, taken in a trial of Ad26.COV2.S vaccine versus placebo. The receptor was derived from a person aged 18 to 59 who received the Ad26.COV2.S COVID-19 vaccine or a placebo. The CDR3 DNA reads TGTGCCACCAGCAGTGGACGTGATCAGCCCCAGCATTTT. It codes for CATSSGRDQPQHF.